The entry below describes one T cell receptor beta chain. Its antigen is not known. Each patient was aged 18 to 65 and had newly diagnosed hyperthyroidism of under 2 months' duration. Clinical symptoms, serum thyroxine, TRAb, thyroid ultrasound and orbital computed tomography established diagnosis. This sample is part of a study of T cells in Graves' hyperthyroidism and ophthalmopathy. Study-wide results and limits: Blood also showed most of the thyroid clonotypes that were expanded above 0.001. Ophthalmopathy onset followed model prediction by a median approximately six months.

The CDR3 loop spans 11 amino acids. Trimming stripped 7 bases from V and 7 bases from J, with 8 bases between. The germline gives CDR1 MGHDK, CDR2 SYGVNS. Researchers took RNA transcripts and amplified the TCR beta CDR3 regions from them. HTBI primers drove first-round RT-PCR of the TCR CDR3. One entry per CDR3 protein results from TCRdb running MiXCR on the multiplex PCR reads. The sample lists roughly 630,000 distinct CDR3 sequences; around a sixth were seen once. J is TRBJ2-1 and V is TRBV25-1; unclear D gene. The sequenced sample was blood. The sequence was obtained from a young woman with Graves' hyperthyroidism. The CDR3 bases are TGTGCCAGCACAACTCGGAATGAGCAGTTCTTC. Protein sequence: CASTTRNEQFF.